The 27 T cell receptor beta chains reported below all come from one sample, sequenced in a study of blood T cells in healthy people across ages. Primed by a sample-barcoded 5' primer and a J-beta primer mix, a second PCR proceeded for 7 to 11 cycles. TCRdb independently ran MiXCR on the 5' RACE reads; one entry per CDR3 protein. The data hold about 1,500,000 distinct CDR3 sequences, with approximately 42% observed a single time. Sequencing used blood. The receptor set was obtained from a woman younger than 35 in good health.

This chain joins TRBV25-1 and TRBJ2-7, with D unresolved. This CDR3 contains 15 residues. Trimming cost V 2 bases and J 2 bases, with 13 bases left between them. Looked up from germline, CDR1 is MGHDK and CDR2 is SYGVNS. CDR3 sequence (DNA): TGTGCCAGCAGTGAACCCAGCGCCTTCGCCTACGAGCAGTACTTC. Amino acids: CASSEPSAFAYEQYF.

The J gene is TRBJ1-5, the V gene TRBV27; no firm D call. V gave up 2 bases and J gave up 1 base, with 12 bases separating them. CDR3 size: 16 residues. Germline V lookup: CDR1 MNHEY, CDR2 SMNVEV (reference sequence). CDR3 in amino acids: CASSLGPGFSNQPQHF. The DNA of the CDR3 is TGTGCCAGCAGTTTAGGTCCGGGGTTCAGCAATCAGCCCCAGCATTTT.

A few counts support this clonotype. The chain uses TRBV21-1 and TRBJ2-5; TRBD1, as called in the table, went unchecked against the DNA. TRBV21-1 is designated a pseudogene. The CDR3 is made up of 17 amino acids. The CDR3 bases are TGTGCCAGCAGCGCCCCCGGGACAGACTACGAAGCGGAGACCCAGTACTTC. Protein: CASSAPGTDYEAETQYF.

There are a few counts of this clonotype. The chain employs TRBV4-2 and TRBJ1-5; TRBD1 is a possible D gene (5 bases). CDR1 is LGHNA and CDR2 is YNFKEQ in the germline V gene. The CDR3 covers 16 residues. V was pared by 4 bases and J by 0 bases, with 13 bases between. This chain's CDR3 is CASSRQYQNSNQPQHF. CDR3 DNA: TGTGCCAGCAGCCGACAGTATCAGAATAGCAATCAGCCCCAGCATTTT.

The rearrangement uses TRBV11-2 and TRBJ2-5; 11 positions match TRBD2. This CDR3 spans 18 amino acids. Germline assignment: CDR1 SGHAT and CDR2 FQNNGV. V trimming: 0 bases; J trimming: 2 bases; junction bases outside the gene matches: 8. The CDR3 loop reads CASSLDTLAGGLQETQYF. As DNA, the CDR3 is TGTGCCAGCAGCTTAGACACCCTAGCGGGGGGACTTCAAGAGACCCAGTACTTC.

This clonotype was detected a few times. Written as DNA, the CDR3 is TGCAGCACCCGACTAGCGGGAGGGCCGGGCAATGAGCAGTTCTTC. This sequence encodes CSTRLAGGPGNEQFF. V is TRBV29-1 and J is TRBJ2-1; 14 nucleotides agree with TRBD2. With V trimmed by 8 bases and J by 6 bases, 9 bases remained unmatched. Germline V gives CDR1 SQVTM, CDR2 ANQGSEA. The CDR3 runs 15 residues.

This clonotype was seen repeatedly, ten times or more. The CDR3 sequence: CASSPGRGTDTQYF. DNA for the CDR3: TGTGCCAGCAGCCCCGGACGGGGCACAGATACGCAGTATTTT. The chain combines TRBV7-6 with TRBJ2-3, with D hard to call. CDR1 is SGHVS, CDR2 FNYEAQ, per germline. This CDR3 comprises 14 residues. Trimming took 5 bases from V and 1 from J, leaving 10 bases between them.

The chain joins TRBV20-1 to TRBJ2-7; 7 bases line up with TRBD1. V lost 3 bases to trimming and J lost 4 bases; unmatched junction nucleotides: 3. This CDR3 has 12 amino acids. The germline CDR1 and CDR2 sequences are DFQATT and SNEGSKA (reference sequence). CDR3 in amino acids: CSASPQGYEQYF. In DNA form, the CDR3 reads TGCAGTGCTAGCCCACAGGGGTACGAGCAGTACTTC.

The J gene is TRBJ2-2, the V gene TRBV10-2; D unresolved. Deletions cut 2 bases from V and 4 bases from J, with 5 bases between. The CDR3 extends over 13 amino acids. Germline CDR1 reads WSHSY; CDR2 reads SAAADI. The CDR3 loop is CASSEVSTGELFF. The DNA of the CDR3 is TGCGCCAGCAGTGAGGTTAGCACCGGGGAGCTGTTTTTT.

This clonotype was picked up one time. At one boundary the junction diverges from the germline segment, which might be a read error. The chain carries TRBV5-1 and TRBJ2-5; maybe TRBD2 (6 bases). The CDR3 covers 18 residues. CDR1 SGHRS and CDR2 YFSETQ come from the germline V gene. The CDR3 sequence is CASSSVGETKPGEATQCF. CDR3 DNA: TGCGCCAGCAGCTCCGTTGGGGAAACAAAGCCTGGGGAGGCGACCCAGTGCTTC.

In its sample, this clonotype was seen a few times. In DNA form, the CDR3 reads TGTGCCAGCAGTTACTCGAGGGTCAGGGGGGTAAGCAATCAGCCCCAGCATTTT. Its translation is CASSYSRVRGVSNQPQHF. J is TRBJ1-5 and V is TRBV6-5; 7 positions agree with TRBD1. The CDR3 runs to 18 residues. J gave up 1 base and V 0 bases, and 9 bases lay outside the gene matches. Germline CDR1 MNHEY, CDR2 SVGAGI.

This sequence joins TRBV2 and TRBJ2-4, with TRBD2 matching over 12 bases. The J call is in doubt because the DNA end fits TRBJ2-7 better. The CDR3 totals 16 residues. Germline V gives CDR1 SNHLY, CDR2 FYNNEI. CDR3 in DNA: TGTGCCAGCAGTGGGTCCGCGACTAGCGGGAGAAACGAGCAGTACTTC. Translated, it gives CASSGSATSGRNEQYF.

DNA for the CDR3: TGTGCCAGCAGCTCATCAGGGTCGGAGCGATCCGGCTACACCTTC. It translates to CASSSSGSERSGYTF. The chain employs TRBV7-3 and TRBJ1-2, with D perhaps TRBD1 (5 bases). Germline V CDR1 and CDR2: SGHTA, FQGTGA. Trimming pared 4 bases from V and 8 bases from J, leaving 20 bases between. This CDR3 is 15 amino acids long.

This clonotype was seen once. Just one base apart from a much larger clone, this may be a read error. The chain recombines TRBV7-2 with TRBJ2-7; 8 bases map to TRBD2. Germline loops: CDR1 SGHTA, CDR2 FQGNSA. This CDR3 contains 16 residues. CDR3 sequence reads: CACSPRGGRSSYEQYF. As DNA, the CDR3 is TGTGCCTGCAGCCCCCGGGGCGGGAGGAGCTCCTACGAGCAGTACTTC.

The V and J genes are TRBV20-1 and TRBJ2-6, with 7 bases fitting TRBD1. Germline trimming cut 6 bases from V and 1 base from J; bases unmatched to any gene: 0. The germline CDR1 and CDR2 sequences are DFQATT and SNEGSKA (reference sequence). The CDR3 runs to 13 residues. The CDR3 is CSATGSGANVLTF. CDR3 DNA: TGCAGTGCGACAGGGTCTGGGGCCAACGTCCTGACTTTC.

The V call is TRBV5-5, the J call TRBJ2-5, with D hard to call. Germline assignment: CDR1 SGHKS and CDR2 YYEKEE (reference sequence). The length of the CDR3 is 13 residues. Trimming shortened V by 6 bases and J by 11 bases, and 20 bases separated the two germline ends. This CDR3 reads CASTVASAHGQYF. The CDR3 DNA follows: TGTGCCAGCACCGTAGCTTCAGCCCACGGGCAGTACTTC.

Remarks on this clonotype: A much larger clone lies one base from this, so it may be a read error. The chain couples TRBV29-1 to TRBJ2-3, with D perhaps given as TRBD1 or TRBD2 (5 bases each). In germline, CDR1 is SQVTM, CDR2 ANQGSEA. This CDR3 has 11 residues. DNA of the CDR3: TGCAGCGCGGGACCCTTAGATGCGCAGTATTTT. Translating gives CSAGPLDAQYF.

V and J are TRBV5-1 and TRBJ1-1; TRBD1 might be the D (5 bases). The CDR3 is made up of 14 amino acids. Per germline, CDR1 SGHRS and CDR2 YFSETQ. V was cut by 4 bases and J by 4 bases, with 14 bases left in between. In DNA, the CDR3 is TGCGCCAGCAGCACGATTGGACAATCCACTGAAGCTTTCTTT. Translation: CASSTIGQSTEAFF.

This clonotype was counted only a few times. The V call is TRBV4-1, the J call TRBJ2-7; TRBD1 aligns across 10 bases. J gave up 4 bases and V 3 bases, and 3 bases lay outside the gene matches. Germline V gene lookup returns CDR1 MGHRA and CDR2 YSYEKL. This CDR3 spans 14 amino acids. The CDR3 sequence is CASSQKDRGYEQYF. CDR3 nucleotides: TGCGCCAGCAGCCAGAAGGACAGGGGGTACGAGCAGTACTTC.

The V call is TRBV4-2, the J call TRBJ1-5; 11 bases align to TRBD1. The CDR3 extends over 15 amino acids. Trimming cost V 2 bases and J 6 bases; bases outside gene matches: 3. Germline V gives CDR1 LGHNA, CDR2 YNFKEQ. The CDR3 nucleotides read TGTGCCAGCAGCCAATCGGACAGGGGGCTTCAGCCCCAGCATTTT. This codes for CASSQSDRGLQPQHF.

A few counts support this clonotype. J is TRBJ1-5 and V is TRBV28; D perhaps matches TRBD1 (6 bases). CDR3 length: 17 amino acids. The V gene lost 1 base and the J gene lost 6 bases, with 19 bases spanning the gap. Germline V gene data show CDR1 as MDHEN and CDR2 as SYDVKM. CDR3 loop: CASSLSGRGGGRQPQHF. Here the CDR3 DNA reads TGTGCCAGCAGTTTATCAGGTCGGGGGGGCGGGCGTCAGCCCCAGCATTTT.

The chain recombines TRBV20-1 with TRBJ2-5; 11 bases line up with TRBD2. V lost 0 bases, J lost 2 bases, and 2 bases stayed unmatched. This CDR3 comprises 15 residues. Germline CDR1 DFQATT, CDR2 SNEGSKA (reference sequence). CDR3 residues: CSARETSGGQETQYF. In DNA, the CDR3 is TGCAGTGCTAGAGAAACTAGCGGGGGTCAAGAGACCCAGTACTTC.

This clonotype turned up a few times. The chain uses TRBV25-1 and TRBJ2-7, with D tentatively TRBD2 (6 bases). V lost 4 bases to trimming and J lost 3 bases, with 13 bases between them. This CDR3 is 14 amino acids long. Per germline, CDR1 MGHDK and CDR2 SYGVNS. The CDR3 protein is CASSGSEGLYEQYF. CDR3 coding DNA: TGTGCCAGCAGTGGGTCGGAGGGCCTCTACGAGCAGTACTTC.

The chain is built from TRBV3-1 and TRBJ2-7; D is perhaps TRBD1 (6 bases). The V gene's germline CDR1 is LGHDT and CDR2 YNNKEL (reference sequence). The CDR3 spans 15 residues. V was trimmed by 4 bases and J by 1 base, leaving 14 bases between them. CDR3 in amino acids: CASSPTTGQSYEQYF. CDR3 nucleotide sequence: TGTGCCAGCAGCCCGACGACAGGTCAATCCTACGAGCAGTACTTC.

This sequence joins TRBV29-1 and TRBJ2-5; 13 bases fit TRBD2. In germline, CDR1 is SQVTM, CDR2 ANQGSEA. The trim removed 4 bases at V and 5 bases at J, leaving 10 bases unmatched. CDR3 length equals 16 residues. For the CDR3, the DNA is TGCAGCGTTGCAGATTGGACTAGCGGGAGTAGGGAGACCCAGTACTTC. Protein sequence: CSVADWTSGSRETQYF.

V and J are TRBV11-2 and TRBJ2-2, with D possibly matching TRBD1 (6 bases). Trimming took 5 bases from V and 7 from J, leaving 11 bases between them. This CDR3 is built from 13 residues. The V gene's germline CDR1 is SGHAT and CDR2 FQNNGV. CDR3 amino acids: CASSTQGIGELFF. DNA for the CDR3: TGTGCCAGCAGCACACAGGGAATCGGGGAGCTGTTTTTT. Variable domain in full (rest from reference TRBV11-2 and TRBJ2-2): EAGVAQSPRYKIIEKRQSVAFWCNPISGHATLYWYQQILGQGPKLLIQFQNNGVVDDSQLPKDRFSAERLKGVDSTLKIQPAKLEDSAVYLCASSTQGIGELFFGEGSRLTVL.

With respect to this clonotype: The germline gene is not matched at one end of the junction; a read error may be the cause. The chain links TRBV3-1 to TRBJ2-7, with D hard to call. The CDR3 loop spans 12 amino acids. Germline lookup yields CDR1 LGHDT and CDR2 YNNKEL (reference sequence). CDR3 sequence (DNA): TGTGCCAGCAGTCAAGGGTCGGACGAGCAGTACTTC. This encodes CASSQGSDEQYF.